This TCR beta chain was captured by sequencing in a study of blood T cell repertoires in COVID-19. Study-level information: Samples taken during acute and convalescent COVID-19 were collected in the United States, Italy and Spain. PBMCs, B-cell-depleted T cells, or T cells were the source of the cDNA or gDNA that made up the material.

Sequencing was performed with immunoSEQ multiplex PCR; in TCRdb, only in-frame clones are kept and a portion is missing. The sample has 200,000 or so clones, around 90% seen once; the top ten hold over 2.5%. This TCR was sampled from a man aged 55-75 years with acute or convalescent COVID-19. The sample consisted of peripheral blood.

In DNA, the CDR3 is TGTGCCAGCAGCTTAGAAGGCCCTTTTTGGCAGGGCCAGGAAGGAAAACTGTTTTTT. Residues: CASSLEGPFWQGQEGKLFF. The V gene is TRBV11-3, the J gene TRBJ1-4; a weak D match, TRBD1 (5 bases). Germline V gives CDR1 SGHNT, CDR2 YENEEA. Trimming took 0 bases from V and 10 from J, leaving 27 bases between them. This CDR3 is built from 19 residues.